The 21 T cell receptor beta chains in this list originate from one sample, sequenced in a study of OX40 agonist ivuxolimab in advanced cancers. Sequenced by immunoSEQ multiplex PCR; TCRdb stores in-frame clones only, minus some. The table includes some 60,000 clones, about 89% detected once. The sample here was CD4+ or CD8+ T cells sorted from blood, taken in a trial of the OX40 agonist ivuxolimab. These TCRs come from an adult with an advanced solid tumor such as melanoma, head and neck, liver or kidney cancer.

This rearrangement joins TRBV11-2 to TRBJ2-1, with 9 bases aligning to TRBD2. This CDR3 spans 16 amino acids. Trimming cost V 1 base and J 7 bases; bases outside gene matches: 8. CDR1 is SGHAT and CDR2 is FQNNGV in the germline V gene. CDR3: CASSLGGLAGYNEQFF. For the CDR3, the DNA is TGTGCCAGCAGCTTAGGGGGCCTAGCGGGGTATAATGAGCAGTTCTTC.

This chain joins TRBV23-1 and TRBJ2-3; 7 bases match TRBD1. TRBV23-1 is identified as an open reading frame with a role that is uncertain. The CDR3 loop spans 13 amino acids. Unmatched junction bases numbered 6, after V lost 10 bases and J lost 2 bases. Here the CDR3 reads CATGTAFTDTQYF. CDR3 sequence (DNA): TGCGCCACAGGGACAGCATTCACAGATACGCAGTATTTT.

The V and J genes are TRBV11-2 and TRBJ2-7; D is possibly TRBD1 (6 bases). The V gene's germline CDR1 is SGHAT and CDR2 FQNNGV. The CDR3 is made up of 13 amino acids. Trimming took off 2 bases at V and 5 bases at J, with 10 bases between the two ends. The CDR3 DNA sequence: TGTGCCAGCAGCTTACAGGGGCTTGACGAGCAGTACTTC. Translation gives CASSLQGLDEQYF.

The chain has TRBV6-5 and TRBJ1-2; possible D gene TRBD1, 5 bases. The CDR3 length is 15 residues. The ends were cut back, 4 bases at V and 4 bases at J, with 16 bases in the middle. The germline CDR1 and CDR2 sequences are MNHEY and SVGAGI. CDR3 sequence reads: CASSFGRGSGYGYTF. The CDR3 nucleotides are TGTGCCAGCAGTTTCGGGCGGGGGTCGGGCTATGGCTACACCTTC.

V is TRBV27 and J is TRBJ1-4, with D tentatively TRBD1 (6 bases). Germline V gives CDR1 MNHEY, CDR2 SMNVEV (reference sequence). The CDR3 runs to 14 residues. Trimming stripped 8 bases from V and 3 bases from J, with 13 bases between. CDR3 bases: TGTGCCAGCGGCTGGACAGTTTCTAATGAAAAACTGTTTTTT. Translating it yields CASGWTVSNEKLFF.

The chain has TRBV9 and TRBJ2-3, with 8 bases lining up with TRBD2. The J segment lost 4 bases and the V segment lost 3 bases, leaving 4 bases of the junction unmatched. Germline lookup yields CDR1 SGDLS and CDR2 YYNGEE. The CDR3 totals 14 residues. For the CDR3, the DNA is TGTGCCAGCAGCGGAGCGGGGGTGGCAGATACGCAGTATTTT. This encodes CASSGAGVADTQYF.

The chain couples TRBV7-6 to TRBJ2-2; TRBD2 matches at 10 bases. Losses at the gene ends were 1 base for V and 5 bases for J; bases not matched to a gene: 1. Germline V lookup: CDR1 SGHVS, CDR2 FNYEAQ. The CDR3 totals 15 residues. CDR3 bases: TGTGCCAGCAGCTTAGAACTAGCGGGGACCGGGGAGCTGTTTTTT. Protein product: CASSLELAGTGELFF.

The gene calls are TRBV4-1 and TRBJ2-1, with D hard to call. Germline CDR1 and CDR2: MGHRA and YSYEKL. The CDR3 is made up of 16 amino acids. Trimming stripped 1 base from V and 1 base from J, with 11 bases between. DNA for the CDR3: TGCGCCAGCAGCCAAGCGGCCTCCGTGTCCTACAATGAGCAGTTCTTC. This gives the protein CASSQAASVSYNEQFF.

The rearrangement uses TRBV5-6 and TRBJ1-6; 10 bases map to TRBD1. Trimming removed 3 bases from V and 10 bases from J; junction bases left unmatched: 10. There are 16 residues in the CDR3. Germline V gives CDR1 SGHDT, CDR2 YYEEEE. The CDR3 nucleotides are TGTGCCAGCAGCTGGGCCGGGACAGGGGTAGGGTCACCCCTCCACTTT. Protein product: CASSWAGTGVGSPLHF. Full variable domain (remainder filled in from reference TRBV5-6 and TRBJ1-6): DAGVTQSPTHLIKTRGQQVTLRCSPKSGHDTVSWYQQALGQGPQFIFQYYEEEERQRGNFPDRFSGHQFPNYSSELNVNALLLGDSALYLCASSWAGTGVGSPLHFGNGTRLTVT.

This chain links TRBV6-1 with TRBJ2-1, with TRBD1 identical over 7 bases. The CDR3 has 14 residues. With V trimmed by 11 bases and J by 0 bases, 7 bases remained unmatched. Germline-derived CDR1 and CDR2 are MNHNS and SASEGT. DNA of the CDR3: TGTGCCGGGAGTGGGACAGCCTCCTACAATGAGCAGTTCTTC. It codes for CAGSGTASYNEQFF.

The chain joins TRBV27 to TRBJ2-7, with TRBD1 as a possible D gene (6 bases). The V gene lost 2 bases and the J gene lost 4 bases, with 12 bases spanning the gap. Germline V gene data show CDR1 as MNHEY and CDR2 as SMNVEV (reference sequence). CDR3 length: 14 residues. This chain's CDR3 is CASSLRAGQYEQYF. The CDR3 coding sequence is TGTGCCAGCAGTTTAAGGGCCGGACAGTACGAGCAGTACTTC.

The V call is TRBV6-5, the J call TRBJ2-3; 9 bases are a match to TRBD2. The CDR3 consists of 15 residues. Germline loops: CDR1 MNHEY, CDR2 SVGAGI. V gave up 7 bases and J gave up 5 bases; unmatched junction bases: 10. The CDR3 nucleotides are TGTGCCAGCACCGCCGGGCTAGCGGGGAGAGATACGCAGTATTTT. Protein sequence: CASTAGLAGRDTQYF.

V gene TRBV10-1 combines with J gene TRBJ2-7; no reliable D call. The V and J ends lost 3 bases and 5 bases respectively, with 5 bases between them. Germline V gene lookup returns CDR1 WNHNN and CDR2 SYGVQD (reference sequence). The CDR3 covers 11 residues. CDR3 sequence: CASSDSHEQYF. The CDR3 coding sequence is TGCGCCAGCAGTGACAGCCACGAGCAGTACTTC.

This clone was found once. V gene TRBV28 combines with J gene TRBJ2-5; D not resolved. The CDR3 runs to 13 residues. Germline CDR1 and CDR2: MDHEN and SYDVKM. Trimming took off 5 bases at V and 7 bases at J, with 14 bases between the two ends. This chain's CDR3 is CASSHDGPGTQYF. CDR3 coding DNA: TGTGCCAGCAGTCATGACGGCCCCGGGACCCAGTACTTC.

The gene calls are TRBV7-6 and TRBJ1-3, with TRBD1 matching 7 bases. CDR3 size: 17 residues. Germline lookup yields CDR1 SGHVS and CDR2 FNYEAQ. With V trimmed by 0 bases and J by 4 bases, 9 bases remained unmatched. CDR3: CASSLALGQVSGNTIYF. The DNA of the CDR3 is TGTGCCAGCAGCTTAGCTCTAGGACAGGTCTCGGGAAACACCATATATTTT.

As DNA, the CDR3 is TGTGCCAGCAGCTTGAAGGGACAGCCATACAATGAGCAGTTCTTC. Protein: CASSLKGQPYNEQFF. This sequence joins TRBV7-9 and TRBJ2-1, with 7 nucleotides matching TRBD1. CDR3 size: 15 residues. V lost 3 bases, J lost 4 bases, and 6 bases stayed unmatched. Germline lookup yields CDR1 SEHNR and CDR2 FQNEAQ (reference sequence).

This chain links TRBV9 with TRBJ2-1; D uncertain. The CDR3 runs 13 residues. Looked up from germline, CDR1 is SGDLS and CDR2 is YYNGEE. Trimming pared 3 bases from V and 9 bases from J, leaving 13 bases between. CDR3: CASSAPPVAEQFF. CDR3 nucleotide sequence: TGTGCCAGCAGCGCTCCCCCTGTCGCTGAGCAGTTCTTC.

Notes on this clone: Other DNA variants within this sample encode the same CDR3. V usage is TRBV5-1 and J usage is TRBJ1-2; D perhaps matches TRBD1 (5 bases). The CDR3 has 13 residues. V was trimmed by 2 bases and J by 5 bases, leaving 10 bases between them. Germline V lookup: CDR1 SGHRS, CDR2 YFSETQ. The CDR3 is CASSLGTDYGYTF. Here the CDR3 DNA reads TGCGCCAGCAGCTTAGGGACGGATTATGGCTACACCTTC.

The rearrangement links TRBV6-5 to TRBJ1-5; D perhaps matches TRBD1 (5 bases). Trimming pared 0 bases from V and 0 bases from J, leaving 6 bases between. Germline V lookup: CDR1 MNHEY, CDR2 SVGAGI. There are 15 residues in the CDR3. The CDR3 is CASSYSTDSNQPQHF. CDR3 sequence (DNA): TGTGCCAGCAGTTACTCGACAGATAGCAATCAGCCCCAGCATTTT.

The rearrangement links TRBV19 to TRBJ2-1, with D maybe TRBD1 (5 bases). V lost 3 bases to trimming and J lost 7 bases, with 10 bases between them. This CDR3 region has 13 residues. The germline V gene encodes CDR1 LNHDA and CDR2 SQIVND (reference sequence). The CDR3 is CASSMGLTNEQFF. As DNA, the CDR3 is TGTGCCAGTAGTATGGGGCTAACTAATGAGCAGTTCTTC.

The chain couples TRBV6-5 to TRBJ2-7, with 7 bases identical to TRBD1. This CDR3 has 12 residues. Losses at the gene ends were 6 bases for V and 1 base for J; bases not matched to a gene: 0. Germline assignment: CDR1 MNHEY and CDR2 SVGAGI. The CDR3 nucleotides read TGTGCCAGCAGGACAGGGTCCTACGAGCAGTACTTC. Amino acids: CASRTGSYEQYF.